This T cell receptor beta chain was found in a study of technical replicates of blood from a handful of donors. TCRdb's table, derived via immunoSEQ multiplex PCR, lists solely in-frame clones and lacks some. Of around 98,000 clones listed, about 94% were seen once; the top ten hold over 0.2%. There are 16 residues in the CDR3. CDR1 is MGHRA, CDR2 YSYEKL, per germline. V was clipped by 3 bases and J by 1 base; unmatched bases: 8. The sample taken for sequencing was T cells isolated from PBMCs. The J gene is TRBJ1-1, the V gene TRBV4-1, with 7 positions matching TRBD1. The TCR was taken from a human donor in good health. The CDR3 reads CASSHQAGGPNTEAFF. In DNA form, the CDR3 reads TGCGCCAGCAGCCACCAGGCAGGGGGACCGAACACTGAAGCTTTCTTT.